This TCR beta chain stems from a study of shared clonotypes between healthy human individuals. Profiling relied on immunoSEQ multiplex PCR, and the TCRdb table lists in-frame clones only, not all of them. The table lists hundreds of thousands of clones, 85% to 95% of them singletons. Naive CD8 populations comprised CD45RO-negative cells positively selected for CCR7, excluding terminally differentiated effector memory CD45RA+ cells. The sequence came from a young man in good health. Sequencing was carried out using naive CD8+ T cells sorted from blood.

In DNA, the CDR3 is TGTGCCAGCAGCCTCTGCCTCCTTGGCTACACCTTC. Translating gives CASSLCLLGYTF. This chain connects TRBV21-1 to TRBJ1-2. TRBV21-1 is tagged as a pseudogene. The CDR3 consists of 12 residues.